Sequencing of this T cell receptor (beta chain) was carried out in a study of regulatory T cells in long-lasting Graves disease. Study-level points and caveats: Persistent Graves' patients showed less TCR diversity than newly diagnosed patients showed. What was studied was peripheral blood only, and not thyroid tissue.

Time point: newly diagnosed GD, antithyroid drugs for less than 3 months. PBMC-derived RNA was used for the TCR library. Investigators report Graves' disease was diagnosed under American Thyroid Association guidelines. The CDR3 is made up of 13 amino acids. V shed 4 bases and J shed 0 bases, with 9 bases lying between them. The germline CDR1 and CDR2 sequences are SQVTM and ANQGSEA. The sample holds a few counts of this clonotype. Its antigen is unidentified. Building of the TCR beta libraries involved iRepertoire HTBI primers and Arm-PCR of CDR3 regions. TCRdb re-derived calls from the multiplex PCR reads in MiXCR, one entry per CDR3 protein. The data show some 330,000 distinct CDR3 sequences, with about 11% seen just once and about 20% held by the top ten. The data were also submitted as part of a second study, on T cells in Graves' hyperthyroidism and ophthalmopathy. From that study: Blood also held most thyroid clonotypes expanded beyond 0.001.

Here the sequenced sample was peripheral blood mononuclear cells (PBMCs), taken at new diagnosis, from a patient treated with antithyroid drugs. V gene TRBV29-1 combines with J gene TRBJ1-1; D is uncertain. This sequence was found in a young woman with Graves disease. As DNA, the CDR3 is TGCAGCGTTGGGAAAACTATGAACACTGAAGCTTTCTTT. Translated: CSVGKTMNTEAFF.